This passage covers 4 T cell receptor beta chains from one sample sequenced in a study of T cell repertoires in cytomegalovirus infection. TCRdb passed the reads through MiXCR, listing each CDR3 protein once. The sample has hundreds of thousands of distinct CDR3 sequences; 24% are singletons. The specimen sequenced was CD8+ T cells from PBMCs. The receptors were sampled from a human donor in good health (CMV status not recorded). Some clones in this sample may be carry-over from other donors' samples.

The genes are TRBV14 and TRBJ2-1, with TRBD1 matching 7 bases. The trim removed 0 bases at V and 12 bases at J, leaving 5 bases unmatched. The CDR3 spans 13 residues. The germline V gene encodes CDR1 SGHDN and CDR2 FVKESK. The CDR3 nucleotides read TGTGCCAGCAGCCAAGAAGAGCGGACAGGGCAGTTCTTC. Translating gives CASSQEERTGQFF.

This chain links TRBV28 with TRBJ2-7, with 11 bases lining up with TRBD2. The CDR3 covers 17 residues. After removal of 6 bases from V and 0 bases from J, the junction contained 10 bases not matched to a gene. The germline CDR1 and CDR2 sequences are MDHEN and SYDVKM. The CDR3 DNA follows: TGTGCCAGCAGCTACGGGACTAGCGGTGATTACTCCTACGAGCAGTACGTC. Its translation is CASSYGTSGDYSYEQYV.

The V call is TRBV10-3, the J call TRBJ2-7; D may be TRBD1 (5 bases). Germline V gene sequence: CDR1 ENHRY, CDR2 SYGVKD. This CDR3 is built from 13 residues. The ends were cut back, 6 bases at V and 0 bases at J, with 9 bases in the middle. CDR3 in amino acids: CAIRGDSSYEQYV. The CDR3 DNA is TGTGCCATCAGAGGGGATAGCTCCTACGAGCAGTACGTC.

To note about this clonotype: Relative to the germline gene, one junction end is altered; a read error may explain this. The CDR3, as DNA: TGTGCCAGCAGTGAAGCGGCACTAGCGGGGAATGAGCGGTTCTTC. Protein product: CASSEAALAGNERFF. The chain employs TRBV6-1 and TRBJ2-1; 10 bases map to TRBD2. This CDR3 has 15 amino acids. The germline CDR1 and CDR2 sequences are MNHNS and SASEGT.